The clone carrying this TCR beta chain was seen more than once but under ten times. Its antigen is not identified. This record belongs to a study of response to subunit inactivated influenza vaccine. V was cut by 2 bases and J by 4 bases, with 9 bases left in between. The CDR3 totals 14 residues. TCRdb reanalysed the RT-PCR reads using MiXCR and keeps one entry per CDR3 protein. This sample carries about 520,000 distinct CDR3 sequences, about 25% of them seen once, and the ten largest clones take about 1.9%. General study results and limits: T cells newly recruited by each seasonal influenza vaccination are few, the authors suggested.

The TCR was taken from a man aged 45 to 65 who received an inactivated influenza vaccine. This specimen consisted of CD4+ T cells sorted from PBMCs, obtained less than 6 days after vaccination. V gene TRBV12-3 or TRBV12-4 combines with J gene TRBJ2-1; possible D gene TRBD2, 5 bases. This CDR3 reads CASSLQDSYNEQFF. CDR3 nucleotide sequence: TGTGCCAGCAGTTTACAGGACTCTTACAATGAGCAGTTCTTC.